The 27 T cell receptor beta chains presented below share a single source sample, sequenced in a study of read filtering for tumor transcriptome and immune sequencing. This library used 300 to 500 ng RNA and molecular barcoded adaptors spanning alpha/delta and beta/gamma chains. Via MiXCR, TCRdb re-called the reads, giving one row per CDR3 protein. The repertoire holds about 24,000 distinct CDR3 sequences, with about 20% as singletons. Sequenced input: a population of CD138-negative cells sorted from bone marrow. These receptors were obtained from a donor aged 40 or older with multiple myeloma.

This clonotype has at least ten counts. J is TRBJ1-1 and V is TRBV20-1, with 7 bases identical to TRBD1. Germline CDR1 and CDR2: DFQATT and SNEGSKA (reference sequence). The CDR3 runs to 11 residues. V shed 3 bases and J 14 bases; nucleotides not matched to a gene: 9. The CDR3 sequence is CSASDRGGQFF. In DNA, the CDR3 is TGCAGTGCTAGCGACAGAGGGGGCCAATTCTTT.

This clonotype was seen a handful of times. The chain links TRBV6-5 to TRBJ1-1, with D perhaps TRBD1 (6 bases). This CDR3 comprises 12 residues. V was cut by 7 bases and J by 3 bases, with 9 bases left in between. Per germline, CDR1 MNHEY and CDR2 SVGAGI. CDR3 sequence: CASTQGDTEAFF. In DNA form, the CDR3 reads TGTGCCAGCACACAGGGAGACACTGAAGCTTTCTTT.

This clonotype was seen at least ten times. V usage is TRBV7-8 and J usage is TRBJ2-5; unclear D gene. The V and J ends lost 5 bases and 3 bases respectively, with 16 bases between them. Germline CDR1 reads SGHVS; CDR2 reads FQNEAQ. The CDR3 runs to 15 residues. In DNA, the CDR3 is TGTGCCAGCAGCCCGTCGTCCCGGGTAAAAGAGACCCAGTACTTC. Translated: CASSPSSRVKETQYF.

There are a few counts of this clonotype. The chain has TRBV27 and TRBJ2-5; D not certain. The germline V and J ends were trimmed by 2 bases and 2 bases, with 6 bases remaining between them. CDR1 MNHEY and CDR2 SMNVEV come from the germline V gene (reference sequence). There are 13 residues in the CDR3. The DNA for the CDR3 is TGTGCCAGCAGTTTAGACGTGCAAGAGACCCAGTACTTC. The encoded protein is CASSLDVQETQYF.

This clonotype occurred many times. The rearrangement links TRBV5-1 to TRBJ2-5, with 16 bases fitting TRBD2. After removal of 4 bases from V and 5 bases from J, the junction contained 5 bases not matched to a gene. The germline V gene encodes CDR1 SGHRS and CDR2 YFSETQ. The length of the CDR3 is 16 residues. The CDR3 is CASSTGLAGGLETQYF. Here the CDR3 DNA reads TGCGCCAGCAGCACGGGACTAGCGGGGGGGCTGGAGACCCAGTACTTC.

V usage is TRBV5-1 and J usage is TRBJ2-1, with D possibly being TRBD1 or TRBD2 (5 bases each). CDR3 length: 17 amino acids. V dropped 4 bases and J dropped 2 bases, with 19 bases sitting between them. Germline CDR1 SGHRS, CDR2 YFSETQ. This CDR3 is CASSPSAGRGPYNEQFF. The CDR3, as DNA: TGCGCCAGCAGCCCATCGGCGGGTAGGGGACCCTACAATGAGCAGTTCTTC.

In this sample, this clonotype turned up many times. The gene calls are TRBV4-1 and TRBJ2-3, with 9 bases lining up with TRBD2. J gave up 2 bases and V 4 bases, and 7 bases lay outside the gene matches. Germline V gives CDR1 MGHRA, CDR2 YSYEKL. The CDR3 spans 16 residues. The CDR3 nucleotides read TGCGCCAGCAGCCGGACTAGCGTCCCCTCCACAGATACGCAGTATTTT. Its translation: CASSRTSVPSTDTQYF.

In its sample, this clonotype was seen many times. CDR3 DNA: TGCAGCGTAGCCCCGGGACTAGCGGGGCCCTACAATGAGCAGTTCTTC. As protein: CSVAPGLAGPYNEQFF. V usage is TRBV29-1 and J usage is TRBJ2-1; TRBD2 matches at 13 bases. CDR1 is SQVTM and CDR2 is ANQGSEA in the germline V gene. The CDR3 is 16 residues long. J gave up 2 bases and V 6 bases, and 7 bases lay outside the gene matches.

This clonotype is classed as medium-sized. The DNA for the CDR3 is TGTGCCATCAGTGTCAACCAGGGGATCCAGTATGGCTACACCTTC. Translated, it gives CAISVNQGIQYGYTF. The rearrangement uses TRBV10-3 and TRBJ1-2, with D perhaps matching TRBD1 (6 bases). Germline loops: CDR1 ENHRY, CDR2 SYGVKD. CDR3 length: 15 amino acids. Trimming pared 4 bases from V and 5 bases from J, leaving 17 bases between.

This clonotype came up many times. This rearrangement joins TRBV3-1 to TRBJ2-7; 9 bases map to TRBD2. CDR3 length: 17 residues. Germline loops: CDR1 LGHDT, CDR2 YNNKEL (reference sequence). The ends lost 3 bases at V and 4 bases at J; junction bases unmatched: 13. CDR3 sequence (DNA): TGTGCCAGCAGCCAGTTGCTGTACGGGACTAGCAGATACGAGCAGTACTTC. This sequence encodes CASSQLLYGTSRYEQYF.

Regarding this clonotype: This likely stems from a read error, as it lies one base from a far larger clone. Lacking the conserved final phenylalanine or tryptophan, this CDR3 likely reflects a read error. CDR3 nucleotides: TGTGCCAGCAGTTACTCGACAGGGTACGAGCAGTACTCC. This sequence encodes CASSYSTGYEQYS. This rearrangement joins TRBV6-6 to TRBJ2-7, with 7 positions matching TRBD1. V trimming: 0 bases; J trimming: 4 bases; junction bases outside the gene matches: 0. CDR1 is MNHNY and CDR2 is SVGAGI in the germline V gene (reference sequence). This CDR3 spans 13 amino acids.

This clonotype was counted at least ten times. The rearrangement uses TRBV12-3 or TRBV12-4 and TRBJ1-1; no reliable D call. This CDR3 region has 13 residues. Trimming cost V 4 bases and J 4 bases, with 10 bases left between them. The CDR3 sequence is CASSWIPGTEAFF. The CDR3 nucleotides read TGTGCCAGCAGTTGGATCCCGGGCACTGAAGCTTTCTTT.

About this clonotype: Being one base from a much bigger clone, this may be a read error. Because the CDR3's place on the DNA is in doubt, the DNA is left out and the CDR3 is given as listed by TCRdb. The chain combines TRBV2 with TRBJ2-3; the listed D gene, TRBD2, was not tested against the DNA. Counting both end residues, the CDR3 totals 12 amino acids. Germline V gives CDR1 SNHLY, CDR2 FYNNEI. CDR3 residues: CASSVGGGALYF.

This clonotype was recorded many times. V and J are TRBV10-3 and TRBJ2-3, with 8 bases matching TRBD2. With V trimmed by 10 bases and J by 6 bases, 6 bases remained unmatched. This CDR3 contains 12 residues. Germline-derived CDR1 and CDR2 are ENHRY and SYGVKD. CDR3 nucleotide sequence: TGTGCCACCAGCGGGGGCGAGGATACGCAGTATTTT. Its translation: CATSGGEDTQYF.

This clonotype was detected ten times or more. V and J are TRBV5-4 and TRBJ1-1, with D unresolved. The CDR3 is made up of 21 amino acids. Germline V CDR1 and CDR2: SGHNT, YYREEE (reference sequence). Trimming shortened V by 0 bases and J by 0 bases, and 27 bases separated the two germline ends. The CDR3 DNA sequence: TGTGCCAGCAGCTTGGATAGAGTCGGTACAGCCAGAGGAATCATGAACACTGAAGCTTTCTTT. Translating gives CASSLDRVGTARGIMNTEAFF.

The chain couples TRBV11-2 to TRBJ1-1; unclear D gene. This CDR3 has 14 amino acids. V gave up 4 bases and J gave up 2 bases, with 11 bases separating them. Germline V gene sequence: CDR1 SGHAT, CDR2 FQNNGV. The CDR3 nucleotides read TGTGCCAGCAGCTCTCTCGCGAGAAACACTGAAGCTTTCTTT. It codes for CASSSLARNTEAFF. The entire variable domain, with the rest obtained from reference TRBV11-2 and TRBJ1-1, is as follows: EAGVAQSPRYKIIEKRQSVAFWCNPISGHATLYWYQQILGQGPKLLIQFQNNGVVDDSQLPKDRFSAERLKGVDSTLKIQPAKLEDSAVYLCASSSLARNTEAFFGQGTRLTVV.

This clonotype was observed many times. The J gene is TRBJ1-1, the V gene TRBV10-3; no firm D call. V lost 0 bases and J 1 base, leaving 9 bases between the germline ends. Germline loops: CDR1 ENHRY, CDR2 SYGVKD. The CDR3 is 15 amino acids. CDR3 DNA: TGTGCCATCAGTGAGTCGGTAGGGCAGAACACTGAAGCTTTCTTT. Translating it yields CAISESVGQNTEAFF.

This clonotype was seen ten or more times. Being one base from a much bigger clone, this may be a read error. V is TRBV19 and J is TRBJ2-1; the D call may be TRBD1 or TRBD2 (5 bases each). Trimming shortened V by 9 bases and J by 12 bases, and 21 bases separated the two germline ends. The CDR3 has 13 amino acids. Looked up from germline, CDR1 is LNHDA and CDR2 is SQIVND (reference sequence). CDR3 sequence: CASGDRSGYGQFF. CDR3 coding DNA: TGTGCCAGCGGGGATAGGTCAGGGTATGGGCAGTTCTTC.

This clonotype was counted ten times or more. The chain employs TRBV6-2 or TRBV6-3 and TRBJ2-1, with D tentatively TRBD2 (7 bases). CDR1 MNHEY and CDR2 SVGEGT come from the germline V gene. This CDR3 is built from 11 residues. V was shortened by 8 bases and J by 9 bases, with 11 bases between the two germline ends. The CDR3 nucleotides are TGTGCCAGCGGGGGGGCACGTGAGCAGTTCTTC. Residues: CASGGAREQFF.

By its share, this clonotype is medium-sized (0.01 to 0.1%). This chain joins TRBV7-8 and TRBJ2-7; the D is unclear. CDR1 is SGHVS and CDR2 is FQNEAQ in the germline V gene. With 2 bases removed from V and 5 bases from J, the gap between germline ends came to 13 bases. The CDR3 has 14 residues. CDR3 protein: CASSLNLPRDEQYF. In DNA, the CDR3 is TGTGCCAGCAGCTTAAATTTGCCCCGCGACGAGCAGTACTTC.

This clonotype was seen at least ten times. The V call is TRBV4-2, the J call TRBJ2-5, with D perhaps assigned TRBD1 or TRBD2 (6 bases each). CDR3 length: 12 residues. Germline CDR1 and CDR2: LGHNA and YNFKEQ. V lost 6 bases, J lost 4 bases, and 9 bases lay in between. CDR3 nucleotide sequence: TGTGCCAGCAGAGGGGGAGGAGAGACCCAGTACTTC. Its protein product is CASRGGGETQYF.

This clonotype was picked up many times. CDR3 region: CASSERGQGWNEAFF. The CDR3 DNA reads TGTGCCAGCAGTGAACGAGGACAAGGCTGGAATGAAGCTTTCTTT. The chain combines TRBV2 with TRBJ1-1; possible D gene TRBD1, 5 bases. Trimming removed 2 bases from V and 7 bases from J, with 17 bases in between. Germline V gene sequence: CDR1 SNHLY, CDR2 FYNNEI. The CDR3 has 15 residues. The entire variable domain, with the rest obtained from reference TRBV2 and TRBJ1-1, is as follows: EPEVTQTPSHQVTQMGQEVILRCVPISNHLYFYWYRQILGQKVEFLVSFYNNEISEKSEIFDDQFSVERPDGSNFTLKIRSTKLEDSAMYFCASSERGQGWNEAFFGQGTRLTVV.

This clonotype was detected many times. The chain links TRBV7-2 to TRBJ2-1; the match to TRBD2 covers 13 bases. Germline values: CDR1 SGHTA, CDR2 FQGNSA. V shed 1 base, J shed 10 bases, and the junction held 1 base outside the gene matches. There are 14 residues in the CDR3. CDR3 sequence reads: CASSLGLAGGEQFF. For the CDR3, the DNA is TGTGCCAGCAGCTTAGGACTAGCGGGGGGAGAGCAGTTCTTC. Looking up the rest from reference TRBV7-2 and TRBJ2-1 gives the full variable domain: GAGVSQSPSNKVTEKGKDVELRCDPISGHTALYWYRQSLGQGLEFLIYFQGNSAPDKSGLPSDRFSAERTGGSVSTLTIQRTQQEDSAVYLCASSLGLAGGEQFFGPGTRLTVL.

This clonotype was recorded many times. The chain recombines TRBV19 with TRBJ2-7; 9 nucleotides align to TRBD1. The germline CDR1 and CDR2 sequences are LNHDA and SQIVND (reference sequence). With 7 bases clipped from V and 3 bases from J, the junction kept 10 bases outside the gene matches. This CDR3 has 15 residues. CDR3 DNA sequence: TGTGCCAGTACTCCGCCGGGACAGGGTCTCTACGAGCAGTACTTC. Translation gives CASTPPGQGLYEQYF.

This chain links TRBV2 with TRBJ1-5; maybe TRBD1 (6 bases). The CDR3 sequence is 15 residues long. Germline V gives CDR1 SNHLY, CDR2 FYNNEI. The V end was cut by 8 bases, the J end by 10 bases, with 24 bases between. CDR3 in DNA: TGTGCCAGCGGGCGTAACAGGGTTAATGAGGGACCCCAGCATTTT. As protein: CASGRNRVNEGPQHF.

The J gene is TRBJ2-2, the V gene TRBV4-1, with unresolved D. Germline CDR1 reads MGHRA; CDR2 reads YSYEKL. This CDR3 is built from 14 residues. V shed 1 base and J shed 5 bases, with 8 bases lying between them. CDR3 nucleotides: TGCGCCAGCAGCCAAGGGGAACTTACCGGGGAGCTGTTTTTT. Amino acids: CASSQGELTGELFF.

V is TRBV7-9 and J is TRBJ2-7; 7 bases line up with TRBD1. Germline V gene lookup returns CDR1 SEHNR and CDR2 FQNEAQ (reference sequence). This CDR3 spans 13 amino acids. V lost 5 bases to trimming and J lost 3 bases; unmatched junction nucleotides: 4. The CDR3 DNA reads TGTGCCAGCAGCAAGGGACAGCTCTACGAGCAGTACTTC. Translated: CASSKGQLYEQYF.